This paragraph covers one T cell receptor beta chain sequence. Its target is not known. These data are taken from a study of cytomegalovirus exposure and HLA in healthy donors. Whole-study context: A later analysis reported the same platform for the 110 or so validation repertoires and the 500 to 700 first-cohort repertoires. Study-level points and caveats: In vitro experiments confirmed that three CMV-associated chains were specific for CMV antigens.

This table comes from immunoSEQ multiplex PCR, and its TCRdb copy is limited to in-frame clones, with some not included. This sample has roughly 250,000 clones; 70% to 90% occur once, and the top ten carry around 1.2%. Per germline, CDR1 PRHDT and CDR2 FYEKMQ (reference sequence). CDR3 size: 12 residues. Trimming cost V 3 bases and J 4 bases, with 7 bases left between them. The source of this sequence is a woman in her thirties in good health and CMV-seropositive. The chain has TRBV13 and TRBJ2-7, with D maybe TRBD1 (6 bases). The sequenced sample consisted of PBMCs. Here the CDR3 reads CASSLGAYEQYF. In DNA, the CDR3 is TGTGCCAGCAGCTTGGGGGCATACGAGCAGTACTTC. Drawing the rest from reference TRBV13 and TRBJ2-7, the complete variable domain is AAGVIQSPRHLIKEKRETATLKCYPIPRHDTVYWYQQGPGQDPQFLISFYEKMQSDKGSIPDRFSAQQFSDYHSELNMSSLELGDSALYFCASSLGAYEQYFGPGTRLTVT.